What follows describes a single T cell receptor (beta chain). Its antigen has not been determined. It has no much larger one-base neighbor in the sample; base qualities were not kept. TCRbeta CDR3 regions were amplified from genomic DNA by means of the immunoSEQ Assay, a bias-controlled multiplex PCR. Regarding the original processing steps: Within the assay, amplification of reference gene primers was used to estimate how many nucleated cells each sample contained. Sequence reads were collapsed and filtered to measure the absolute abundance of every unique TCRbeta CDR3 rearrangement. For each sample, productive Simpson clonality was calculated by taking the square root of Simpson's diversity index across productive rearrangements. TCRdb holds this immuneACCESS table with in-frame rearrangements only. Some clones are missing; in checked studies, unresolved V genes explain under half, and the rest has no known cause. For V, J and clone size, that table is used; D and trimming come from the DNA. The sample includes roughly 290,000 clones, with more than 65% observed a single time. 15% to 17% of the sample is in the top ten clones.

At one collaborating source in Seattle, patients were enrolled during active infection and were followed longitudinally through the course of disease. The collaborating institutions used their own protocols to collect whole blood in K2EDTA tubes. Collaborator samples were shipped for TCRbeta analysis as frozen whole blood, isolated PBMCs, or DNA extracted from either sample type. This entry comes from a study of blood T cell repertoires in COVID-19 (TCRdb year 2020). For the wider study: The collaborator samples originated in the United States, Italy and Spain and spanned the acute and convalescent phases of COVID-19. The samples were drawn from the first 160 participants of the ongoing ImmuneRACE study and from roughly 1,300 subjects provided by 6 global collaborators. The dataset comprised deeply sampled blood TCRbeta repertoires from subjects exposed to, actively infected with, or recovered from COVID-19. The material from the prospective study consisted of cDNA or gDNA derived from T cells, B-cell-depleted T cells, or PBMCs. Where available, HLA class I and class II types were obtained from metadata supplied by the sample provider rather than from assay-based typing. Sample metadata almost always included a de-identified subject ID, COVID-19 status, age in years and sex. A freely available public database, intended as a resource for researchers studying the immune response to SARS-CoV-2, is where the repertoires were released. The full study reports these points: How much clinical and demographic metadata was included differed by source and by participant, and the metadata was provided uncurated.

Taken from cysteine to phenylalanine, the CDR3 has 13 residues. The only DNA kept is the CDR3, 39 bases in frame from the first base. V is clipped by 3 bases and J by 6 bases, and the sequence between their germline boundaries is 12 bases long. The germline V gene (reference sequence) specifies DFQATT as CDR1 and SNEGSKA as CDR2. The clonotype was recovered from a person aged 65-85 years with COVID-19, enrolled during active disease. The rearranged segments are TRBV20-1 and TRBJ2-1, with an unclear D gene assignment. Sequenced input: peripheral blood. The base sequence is TGCAGTGCTAGTGATACCCTATCCAATGAGCAGTTCTTC. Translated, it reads CSASDTLSNEQFF.